The entry that follows covers one T cell receptor beta chain sequence. The source of the sample is a study of technical replicates of blood from several donors. Clones were read by immunoSEQ multiplex PCR, and TCRdb kept only the in-frame ones, dropping some. The sample holds around 68,000 clones, 95% to 97% seen once. The V segment lost 7 bases and the J segment 7 bases; nucleotides outside the gene matches: 15. The CDR3 contains 15 residues. Germline CDR1 and CDR2: SGDLS and YYNGEE. The chain uses TRBV9 and TRBJ1-1, with TRBD1 identical over 8 bases. Sequenced: T cells isolated from PBMCs. The source is a human donor in good health. DNA of the CDR3: TGTGCCAGCCGGCTGGGGACAGGCTATCGTGGTGAAGCTTTCTTT. This sequence encodes CASRLGTGYRGEAFF.